This TCR beta chain originates from a study of blood T cell repertoires in COVID-19. Study overall: Samples of COVID-19 (acute and convalescent) were obtained from the United States, Italy and Spain. PBMCs, B-cell-depleted T cells, or T cells were the source of the cDNA or gDNA that made up the material.

In the original analysis: Amplification of reference gene primers provided the estimated nucleated cell counts. Profiled with immunoSEQ multiplex PCR; TCRdb holds only in-frame clones, not every one. That table supplies the V and J calls and clone size; D and trimming were determined from the DNA. Among 230,000 or so clones, around four fifths were seen once, and the ten largest hold about 9%. The germline V and J ends were trimmed by 5 bases and 0 bases, with 8 bases remaining between them. This CDR3 has 14 residues. Germline assignment: CDR1 SEHNR and CDR2 FQNEAQ (reference sequence). The TCR comes from a man aged 35-49 years with active or convalescent COVID-19. The chain links TRBV7-9 to TRBJ1-3; D may be TRBD1 (6 bases). The material sequenced was peripheral blood. The CDR3 DNA sequence: TGTGCCAGCAGCAGGGACATCTCTGGAAACACCATATATTTT. It translates to CASSRDISGNTIYF.